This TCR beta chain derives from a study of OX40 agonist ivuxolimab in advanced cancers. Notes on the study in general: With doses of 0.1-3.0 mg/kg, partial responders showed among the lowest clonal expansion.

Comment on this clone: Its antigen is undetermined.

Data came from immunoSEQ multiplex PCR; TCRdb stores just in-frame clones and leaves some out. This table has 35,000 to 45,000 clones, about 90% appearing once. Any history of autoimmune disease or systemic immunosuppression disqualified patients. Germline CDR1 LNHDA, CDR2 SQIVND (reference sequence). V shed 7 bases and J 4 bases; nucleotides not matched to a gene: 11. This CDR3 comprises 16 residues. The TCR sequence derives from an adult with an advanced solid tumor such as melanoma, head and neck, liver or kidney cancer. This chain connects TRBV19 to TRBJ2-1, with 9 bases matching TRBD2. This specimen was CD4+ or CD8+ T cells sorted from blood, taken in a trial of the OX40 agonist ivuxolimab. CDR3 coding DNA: TGTGCCAGTAAATCGGGACTAGCTAACGAATACAATGAGCAGTTCTTC. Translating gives CASKSGLANEYNEQFF.